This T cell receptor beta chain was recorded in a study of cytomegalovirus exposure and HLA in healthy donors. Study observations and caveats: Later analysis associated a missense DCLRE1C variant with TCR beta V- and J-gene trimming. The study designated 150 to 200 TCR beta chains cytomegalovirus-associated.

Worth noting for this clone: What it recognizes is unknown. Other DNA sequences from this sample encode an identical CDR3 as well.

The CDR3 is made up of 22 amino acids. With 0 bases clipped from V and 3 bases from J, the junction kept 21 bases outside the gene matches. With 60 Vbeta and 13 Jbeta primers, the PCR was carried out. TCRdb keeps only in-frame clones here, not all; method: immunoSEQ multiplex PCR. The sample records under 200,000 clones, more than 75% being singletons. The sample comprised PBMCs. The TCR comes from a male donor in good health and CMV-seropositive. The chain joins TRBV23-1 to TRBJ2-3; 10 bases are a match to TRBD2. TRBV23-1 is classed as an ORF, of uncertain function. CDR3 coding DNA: TGCGCCAGCAGTCAATCACGCGTAGGCTTGCCTAGCGGGGGAGCCGGTACAGATACGCAGTATTTT. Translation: CASSQSRVGLPSGGAGTDTQYF.